This entry lists 27 T cell receptor beta chains sequenced from one sample in a study of blood T cell repertoires in COVID-19. Assay used: immunoSEQ multiplex PCR; TCRdb lists only in-frame clones, some missing. The sample has some 150,000 clones, 60% to 85% seen once; the top ten hold under 6%. The sample was peripheral blood. Receptors originate from a woman of 80 years or more with active or convalescent COVID-19.

This clone was observed a handful of times. The V and J genes are TRBV10-3 and TRBJ2-3, with 7 nucleotides matching TRBD1. The CDR3 totals 16 residues. From germline, CDR1 is ENHRY and CDR2 SYGVKD. Losses at the gene ends were 3 bases for V and 4 bases for J; bases not matched to a gene: 10. This chain's CDR3 is CAISDPQGDLADTQYF. The CDR3 region has the DNA TGTGCCATCAGTGACCCCCAGGGGGATCTCGCAGATACGCAGTATTTT.

The V call is TRBV2, the J call TRBJ2-7, with no clear D. The CDR3 runs 13 residues. With 6 bases removed from V and 3 bases from J, the gap between germline ends came to 12 bases. Germline CDR1 SNHLY, CDR2 FYNNEI. Here the CDR3 DNA reads TGTGCCAGCAGGGGCCAGGTGATCTACGAGCAGTACTTC. It encodes CASRGQVIYEQYF. Together with reference TRBV2 and TRBJ2-7, the CDR3 gives the full variable domain: EPEVTQTPSHQVTQMGQEVILRCVPISNHLYFYWYRQILGQKVEFLVSFYNNEISEKSEIFDDQFSVERPDGSNFTLKIRSTKLEDSAMYFCASRGQVIYEQYFGPGTRLTVT.

By share, this clone ranks as medium-sized. The gene calls are TRBV10-2 and TRBJ2-7, with 12 bases identical to TRBD2. The CDR3 length is 18 residues. Germline lookup yields CDR1 WSHSY and CDR2 SAAADI. V lost 3 bases, J lost 4 bases, and 13 bases stayed unmatched. Here the CDR3 DNA reads TGCGCCAGCAGTGATTGGGCTAGCGGGGGGGCCAGGGCTTACGAGCAGTACTTC. Its translation is CASSDWASGGARAYEQYF.

This clone showed up many times. This rearrangement joins TRBV2 to TRBJ1-5, with 7 bases matching TRBD1. The CDR3 has 15 amino acids. Germline V CDR1 and CDR2: SNHLY, FYNNEI. Trimming at V came to 4 bases and at J to 3 bases, leaving 6 bases not matched to a gene. CDR3 residues: CASSARQGNNQPQHF. CDR3 nucleotide sequence: TGTGCCAGCAGTGCTCGACAGGGCAACAATCAGCCCCAGCATTTT.

This chain's CDR3 is CASSIPGVPGELFF. CDR3 DNA sequence: TGTGCCAGTAGTATTCCAGGGGTCCCCGGGGAGCTGTTTTTT. This chain links TRBV19 with TRBJ2-2; a possible D gene is TRBD1 (6 bases). Trimming left V 3 bases short and J 6 bases short, with 11 bases between. The CDR3 is 14 amino acids. Germline assignment: CDR1 LNHDA and CDR2 SQIVND (reference sequence). Complete variable domain (other parts from reference TRBV19 and TRBJ2-2): DGGITQSPKYLFRKEGQNVTLSCEQNLNHDAMYWYRQDPGQGLRLIYYSQIVNDFQKGDIAEGYSVSREKKESFPLTVTSAQKNPTAFYLCASSIPGVPGELFFGEGSRLTVL.

This sequence joins TRBV10-3 and TRBJ1-1; a weak D match, TRBD1 (6 bases). CDR1 and CDR2 (germline): ENHRY, SYGVKD. This CDR3 has 13 residues. Between the trimmed V and J ends, which lost 6 bases and 1 base, there was a span of 9 bases. The CDR3 coding sequence is TGTGCCATCAGACGGACAGAGAACACTGAAGCTTTCTTT. This sequence encodes CAIRRTENTEAFF.

This clone has only a few counts. The rearrangement links TRBV20-1 to TRBJ1-5; TRBD1 is a possible D gene (6 bases). V lost 3 bases and J lost 4, with 10 bases in between. CDR1 DFQATT and CDR2 SNEGSKA come from the germline V gene (reference sequence). This CDR3 region has 13 residues. The CDR3 DNA sequence: TGCAGTGCTAGTAAGGGGGAGAATCAGCCCCAGCATTTT. Translated: CSASKGENQPQHF.

The chain couples TRBV5-5 to TRBJ1-5; D is unresolved. The V end was cut by 1 base, the J end by 10 bases, with 18 bases between. CDR3 length: 15 amino acids. Per germline, CDR1 SGHKS and CDR2 YYEKEE (reference sequence). For the CDR3, the DNA is TGTGCCAGCAGCTTGCGCGTCGTTTCTGGTTTTCCCCAGCATTTT. It translates to CASSLRVVSGFPQHF.

This sequence joins TRBV4-1 and TRBJ2-7; the match to TRBD2 covers 7 bases. The CDR3 sequence is 13 residues long. Germline lookup yields CDR1 MGHRA and CDR2 YSYEKL. Trimming removed 4 bases from V and 2 bases from J; junction bases left unmatched: 2. CDR3 loop: CASSRGLAYEQYF. The CDR3 DNA follows: TGCGCCAGCAGCCGCGGACTAGCCTACGAGCAGTACTTC.

The genes are TRBV11-2 and TRBJ2-5; D is unclear. This CDR3 is 15 amino acids long. Trimming stripped 2 bases from V and 3 bases from J, with 13 bases between. Germline-derived CDR1 and CDR2 are SGHAT and FQNNGV. CDR3 sequence reads: CASSLNSAKEETQYF. As DNA, the CDR3 is TGTGCCAGCAGCTTAAACAGTGCGAAAGAAGAGACCCAGTACTTC.

The V call is TRBV7-8, the J call TRBJ1-6; 9 positions match TRBD1. The CDR3 is 15 residues long. The junction had 5 bases not matched to a gene; V was cut back by 1 base and J by 10 bases. Germline V CDR1 and CDR2: SGHVS, FQNEAQ. The CDR3 loop is CASSLEGTGNSPLHF. CDR3 bases: TGTGCCAGCAGCTTAGAGGGGACAGGGAACTCACCCCTCCACTTT.

J is TRBJ2-5 and V is TRBV27; TRBD1 is a possible D gene (6 bases). V was clipped by 1 base and J by 1 base, with 10 bases between them. Looked up from germline, CDR1 is MNHEY and CDR2 is SMNVEV (reference sequence). The length of the CDR3 is 15 residues. The CDR3 bases are TGTGCCAGCAGTTTATTTTTCAGGGGCCAAGAGACCCAGTACTTC. Protein: CASSLFFRGQETQYF.

The chain is built from TRBV3-1 (or the pseudogene TRBV3-2) and TRBJ1-5; D unresolved. Germline V gene data show CDR1 as LGHDT and CDR2 as YNNKEL (reference sequence). V gave up 5 bases and J gave up 7 bases, with 12 bases separating them. The CDR3 runs to 13 residues. CDR3 DNA: TGTGCCAGCAGCTCAAGGTGGCGGCAGCCCCAGCATTTT. This codes for CASSSRWRQPQHF.

This clone was counted once. V usage is TRBV5-1 and J usage is TRBJ2-7; D perhaps matches TRBD1 (5 bases). The germline V gene has CDR1 SGHRS and CDR2 YFSETQ. CDR3 length: 14 amino acids. V was shortened by 1 base and J by 7 bases, with 15 bases between the two germline ends. CDR3 protein: CASSLSRDKREQYF. The CDR3 region has the DNA TGCGCCAGCAGCTTGTCCAGGGATAAGCGTGAGCAGTACTTC. Full variable domain (missing parts from reference TRBV5-1 and TRBJ2-7): KAGVTQTPRYLIKTRGQQVTLSCSPISGHRSVSWYQQTPGQGLQFLFEYFSETQRNKGNFPGRFSGRQFSNSRSEMNVSTLELGDSALYLCASSLSRDKREQYFGPGTRLTVT.

The CDR3 sequence is CASIPADRGLGAFF. CDR3 DNA: TGTGCCAGTATCCCGGCCGACAGGGGCTTGGGGGCTTTCTTT. The chain carries TRBV19 and TRBJ1-1; 8 bases are shared with TRBD1. The germline gives CDR1 LNHDA, CDR2 SQIVND (reference sequence). The trim removed 7 bases at V and 11 bases at J, leaving 15 bases unmatched. This CDR3 is built from 14 residues.

The chain combines TRBV4-1 with TRBJ2-7; TRBD1 aligns across 7 bases. The trim removed 0 bases at V and 6 bases at J, leaving 11 bases unmatched. This CDR3 comprises 16 residues. Germline CDR1 is MGHRA and CDR2 is YSYEKL. CDR3 amino acids: CASSQERVGQWVEQYF. CDR3 coding DNA: TGCGCCAGCAGCCAAGAAAGGGTGGGACAGTGGGTCGAGCAGTACTTC.

This clone was counted a few times. V is TRBV3-1 (or the pseudogene TRBV3-2) and J is TRBJ1-4; perhaps TRBD1 as D (6 bases). CDR3 length: 15 residues. V was clipped by 3 bases and J by 7 bases, with 15 bases between them. In germline, CDR1 is LGHDT, CDR2 YNNKEL (reference sequence). The CDR3 loop is CASSHGQGGSEKLFF. The CDR3 nucleotides read TGTGCCAGCAGCCATGGACAAGGGGGTAGTGAAAAACTGTTTTTT.

The V call is TRBV11-2, the J call TRBJ2-7; a possible D gene is TRBD2 (6 bases). This CDR3 is 16 amino acids long. Trimming left V 7 bases short and J 3 bases short, with 22 bases between. Germline V gene lookup returns CDR1 SGHAT and CDR2 FQNNGV. CDR3: CASTRDAGFLLYEQYF. The DNA for the CDR3 is TGTGCCAGCACGCGAGATGCGGGGTTCCTCCTCTACGAGCAGTACTTC.

This clone has only a few counts. The chain recombines TRBV4-1 with TRBJ1-2, with a weak D call TRBD1 (6 bases). This CDR3 contains 14 residues. The ends were cut back, 3 bases at V and 8 bases at J, with 16 bases in the middle. Per the germline V gene, CDR1 is MGHRA and CDR2 is YSYEKL. The CDR3 region is CASSQNTGSRGYTF. The CDR3 DNA follows: TGCGCCAGCAGCCAGAACACAGGGTCCAGAGGCTACACCTTC.

The chain uses TRBV5-8 and TRBJ1-1, with a weak D call TRBD1 (5 bases). This CDR3 contains 13 residues. CDR1 is SGHTS and CDR2 is YDEGEE in the germline V gene. Trimming took 0 bases from V and 8 from J, leaving 11 bases between them. The CDR3 loop reads CASSLAVQGEAFF. The CDR3 DNA is TGTGCCAGCAGCTTGGCAGTCCAGGGAGAAGCTTTCTTT.

In its sample, this clone was seen a few times. The J gene is TRBJ1-2, the V gene TRBV30; D remains ambiguous. Germline-derived CDR1 and CDR2 are GTSNPN and SVGIG (reference sequence). The CDR3 loop spans 13 amino acids. Trimming removed 0 bases at V and 7 bases at J, with 12 bases between. In nucleotides, the CDR3 is TGTGCCTGGAGTGTCGTCCGCCTAGGTGGCTACACCTTC. Translating it yields CAWSVVRLGGYTF. The full variable domain, with the rest looked up from reference TRBV30 and TRBJ1-2, is SQTIHQWPATLVQPVGSPLSLECTVEGTSNPNLYWYRQAAGRGLQLLFYSVGIGQISSEVPQNLSASRPQDRQFILSSKKLLLSDSGFYLCAWSVVRLGGYTFGSGTRLTVV.

This clone came up once. The rearrangement joins TRBV7-2 to TRBJ1-6, with D possibly being TRBD1 (5 bases). Trimming cost V 2 bases and J 12 bases, with 20 bases left between them. In germline, CDR1 is SGHTA, CDR2 FQGNSA. The CDR3 spans 16 residues. CDR3 residues: CASSLLSGRVGGPLHF. CDR3 coding DNA: TGTGCCAGCAGCTTACTTTCCGGCAGGGTTGGTGGACCCCTCCACTTT. The entire variable domain, with the rest obtained from reference TRBV7-2 and TRBJ1-6, is as follows: GAGVSQSPSNKVTEKGKDVELRCDPISGHTALYWYRQSLGQGLEFLIYFQGNSAPDKSGLPSDRFSAERTGGSVSTLTIQRTQQEDSAVYLCASSLLSGRVGGPLHFGNGTRLTVT.

This clone was seen repeatedly, ten times or more. V usage is TRBV2 and J usage is TRBJ1-6; 7 positions match TRBD1. Germline lookup yields CDR1 SNHLY and CDR2 FYNNEI. The CDR3 sequence is 14 residues long. Losses at the gene ends were 2 bases for V and 6 bases for J; bases not matched to a gene: 1. CDR3 amino acids: CASSESGGNSPLHF. In nucleotides, the CDR3 is TGTGCCAGCAGTGAATCAGGGGGTAATTCACCCCTCCACTTT.

The chain uses TRBV2 and TRBJ2-7; 7 bases match TRBD1. The CDR3 totals 15 residues. Trimming cost V 5 bases and J 5 bases; bases outside gene matches: 12. Per germline, CDR1 SNHLY and CDR2 FYNNEI. The CDR3 here is CASSRIDRDRDEQYF. In DNA, the CDR3 is TGTGCCAGCAGTAGAATTGACAGGGATCGTGACGAGCAGTACTTC.

J is TRBJ1-4 and V is TRBV18; perhaps TRBD1 as D (5 bases). V was shortened by 0 bases and J by 3 bases, with 8 bases between the two germline ends. This CDR3 comprises 15 residues. CDR1 is KGHSH, CDR2 LQKENI, per germline. The CDR3 is CASSPPGQANEKLFF. CDR3 sequence (DNA): TGTGCCAGCTCACCACCGGGGCAGGCTAATGAAAAACTGTTTTTT.

This clone was seen only once. For the CDR3, the DNA is TGTGCCAGCAGCTGGGGCAGCACTGAAGCTTTCTTT. Residues: CASSWGSTEAFF. V is TRBV5-8 and J is TRBJ1-1, with a weak D call TRBD1 (5 bases). The CDR3 contains 12 residues. Looked up from germline, CDR1 is SGHTS and CDR2 is YDEGEE. Trimming took 3 bases from V and 4 from J, leaving 7 bases between them. The full variable domain, completed using reference TRBV5-8 and TRBJ1-1, is EAGVTQSPTHLIKTRGQQATLRCSPISGHTSVYWYQQALGLGLQFLLWYDEGEERNRGNFPPRFSGRQFPNYSSELNVNALELEDSALYLCASSWGSTEAFFGQGTRLTVV.

CDR3 loop: CASSVDDRPSYNSPLHF. CDR3 nucleotide sequence: TGTGCCAGCAGCGTAGACGACAGGCCCTCCTATAATTCACCCCTCCACTTT. This chain links TRBV9 with TRBJ1-6; D is possibly TRBD1 (6 bases). CDR3 length: 17 amino acids. The germline CDR1 and CDR2 sequences are SGDLS and YYNGEE. V gave up 0 bases and J gave up 0 bases, with 10 bases separating them.